The T cell receptor (beta chain) described here comes from a study of blood T cell repertoires in COVID-19. Looking at the study overall: COVID-19 samples collected from the United States, Italy and Spain covered acute and convalescent phases. PBMCs, B-cell-depleted T cells, or T cells were the source of the cDNA or gDNA that made up the material.

The CDR3 consists of 15 residues. The junction had 6 bases not matched to a gene; V was cut back by 7 bases and J by 3 bases. The germline gives CDR1 SGHAT, CDR2 FQNNGV. Under the authors' procedure: Counts of nucleated cells, estimated from reference gene primer amplification, were obtained. Sequenced by immunoSEQ multiplex PCR; TCRdb stores in-frame clones only, minus some. The V and J calls and clone size were taken over from that table, and D and trimming were inferred from the DNA. Of around 170,000 clones listed, around 80% are singletons. Sequences were obtained from peripheral blood. The sequence came from a man aged 25 to 40 with active or convalescent COVID-19. The rearrangement uses TRBV11-2 and TRBJ2-1; 10 bases are shared with TRBD1. The CDR3 loop is CASTGQGGYYNEQFF. Here the CDR3 DNA reads TGTGCCAGCACAGGACAGGGGGGGTACTACAATGAGCAGTTCTTC.